A selection of T cell receptor beta chains follows, all from one sample in a study of regulatory dendritic cells for organ transplantation. Produced via immunoSEQ multiplex PCR; TCRdb's table is partial and in-frame only. The sample includes about 29,000 clones, approximately 80% of them seen just once. Sequencing was performed on naive CD4+ T cells from blood. These receptors were collected from a human donor in good health. The CDR3 runs from the conserved cysteine through the conserved F or W. Fields, in order: D gene, clone size, J gene, V gene, CDR3 DNA, CDR3 protein. A D gene is named only where the DNA matches it firmly. Clone size, where shown, is once, few, many, or a class for clones that have expanded.

d_gene: TRBD2; abundance: .; j_gene: TRBJ2-1; v_gene: TRBV5-4; CDR3nt: TGTGCCAGCAGCTTGGGACTAGCGGCTCGCTACAATGAGCAGTTCTTC; CDR3aa: CASSLGLAARYNEQFF
d_gene: .; abundance: .; j_gene: TRBJ1-2; v_gene: TRBV5-4; CDR3nt: TGTGCCAGCAGCCCGGGGACGGCCCGGGGGGCGGGCTACACCTTC; CDR3aa: CASSPGTARGAGYTF
d_gene: .; abundance: .; j_gene: TRBJ2-7; v_gene: TRBV27; CDR3nt: TGTGCCAGCAGTTTAAGAGGGTTCAACGAGCAGTACTTC; CDR3aa: CASSLRGFNEQYF
d_gene: .; abundance: .; j_gene: TRBJ1-2; v_gene: TRBV25-1; CDR3nt: TGTGCCAGCAGTGAATACGGGGGTAGGGATAACTATGGCTACACCTTC; CDR3aa: CASSEYGGRDNYGYTF
d_gene: .; abundance: .; j_gene: TRBJ1-1; v_gene: TRBV7-2; CDR3nt: TGTGCCAGCAGCTTAGCGCTCGGGGGGCGGCGAGCTTTCTTT; CDR3aa: CASSLALGGRRAFF
d_gene: .; abundance: .; j_gene: TRBJ1-3; v_gene: TRBV7-2; CDR3nt: TGTGCCAGCAGCCCAGACAGCGCAAGAAACACCATATATTTT; CDR3aa: CASSPDSARNTIYF
d_gene: .; abundance: .; j_gene: TRBJ1-6; v_gene: TRBV7-8; CDR3nt: TGTGCCAGCAGCTTAGGCCAGGGCCGCGCATCCCTCCACTTT; CDR3aa: CASSLGQGRASLHF
d_gene: .; abundance: once; j_gene: TRBJ2-1; v_gene: TRBV4-1; CDR3nt: TGCGCCAGCAGCCAAGTCGCGGGGTTATACAATGAGCAGTTCTTC; CDR3aa: CASSQVAGLYNEQFF
d_gene: .; abundance: .; j_gene: TRBJ1-5; v_gene: TRBV28; CDR3nt: TGTGCCAGCAGTCCCGCCACGGGAAATCAGCCCCAGCATTTT; CDR3aa: CASSPATGNQPQHF
d_gene: TRBD1; abundance: .; j_gene: TRBJ1-1; v_gene: TRBV19; CDR3nt: TGTGCCAGTAGTAGGGACAGGGTGACTGAAGCTTTCTTT; CDR3aa: CASSRDRVTEAFF
d_gene: .; abundance: few; j_gene: TRBJ2-7; v_gene: TRBV21-1; CDR3nt: TGTGCCAGCAGCGCAACAGCCTTCTCCTACGAGCAGTACTTC; CDR3aa: CASSATAFSYEQYF
d_gene: .; abundance: few; j_gene: TRBJ1-1; v_gene: TRBV5-8; CDR3nt: TGTGCCAGCAGCTTGCAAGGACACCGGAACACTGAAGCTTTCTTT; CDR3aa: CASSLQGHRNTEAFF
d_gene: TRBD1; abundance: once; j_gene: TRBJ1-2; v_gene: TRBV6-4; CDR3nt: TGTGCCAGCAGTGACTCAGGGACAGCCCTTAGGGGCTACACCTTC; CDR3aa: CASSDSGTALRGYTF
d_gene: .; abundance: .; j_gene: TRBJ1-5; v_gene: TRBV5-1; CDR3nt: TGCGCCAGCAGCTTGGGTGGAGGGCCGGATCAGCCCCAGCATTTT; CDR3aa: CASSLGGGPDQPQHF
d_gene: .; abundance: .; j_gene: TRBJ2-3; v_gene: TRBV2; CDR3nt: TGTGCCAGCAGGGGGGCGGTAGCCACAGATACGCAGTATTTT; CDR3aa: CASRGAVATDTQYF
d_gene: .; abundance: .; j_gene: TRBJ2-2; v_gene: TRBV5-1; CDR3nt: TGCGCCAGCAGCTTGTTAGAGCGGGCGAACACCGGGGAGCTGTTTTTT; CDR3aa: CASSLLERANTGELFF
d_gene: .; abundance: .; j_gene: TRBJ1-5; v_gene: TRBV5-1; CDR3nt: TGCGCCAGCAGCTTGGTTCCGGGAGGCAATCAGCCCCAGCATTTT; CDR3aa: CASSLVPGGNQPQHF
d_gene: TRBD1; abundance: .; j_gene: TRBJ2-1; v_gene: TRBV29-1; CDR3nt: TGCAGCGTTGATAGGGGGCAGTACAATGAGCAGTTCTTC; CDR3aa: CSVDRGQYNEQFF
d_gene: .; abundance: .; j_gene: TRBJ2-1; v_gene: TRBV5-4; CDR3nt: TGTGCCAGCAGCTCGCAGGGCTCCTACAATGAGCAGTTCTTC; CDR3aa: CASSSQGSYNEQFF
d_gene: .; abundance: .; j_gene: TRBJ1-1; v_gene: TRBV7-9; CDR3nt: TGTGCCAGCAGCCCAGACAGCTTTGAAGCTTTCTTT; CDR3aa: CASSPDSFEAFF
d_gene: .; abundance: .; j_gene: TRBJ2-5; v_gene: TRBV18; CDR3nt: TGTGCCAGCTCACCACCGACGGTTACAGAACAGTACTTC; CDR3aa: CASSPPTVTEQYF
d_gene: TRBD2; abundance: .; j_gene: TRBJ2-1; v_gene: TRBV12-5; CDR3nt: TGTGCTAGTGGTTTGGCCCGGGGTAGCGGGGGGGCTGGGAATGAGCAGTTCTTC; CDR3aa: CASGLARGSGGAGNEQFF
d_gene: .; abundance: .; j_gene: TRBJ2-1; v_gene: TRBV6-5; CDR3nt: TGTGCCAGCAGTTACTCGAGAGGAGCGGTTGAGCAGTTCTTC; CDR3aa: CASSYSRGAVEQFF
d_gene: .; abundance: .; j_gene: TRBJ1-1; v_gene: TRBV5-4; CDR3nt: TGTGCCAGCAGCTTGTTAGCCAGGGGAACTGAAGCTTTCTTT; CDR3aa: CASSLLARGTEAFF
d_gene: TRBD2; abundance: .; j_gene: TRBJ2-5; v_gene: TRBV5-1; CDR3nt: TGCGCCAGCAGCTTAGCAGCGGGGGGCCCAGAGACCCAGTACTTC; CDR3aa: CASSLAAGGPETQYF
d_gene: .; abundance: .; j_gene: TRBJ1-2; v_gene: TRBV27; CDR3nt: TGTGCCAGCAGTTTATCCCGGACGGGGACTATGACGAGCTACACCTTC; CDR3aa: CASSLSRTGTMTSYTF
d_gene: .; abundance: .; j_gene: TRBJ2-2; v_gene: TRBV7-7; CDR3nt: TGTGCCAGCAGCTTAAGTAGCTTGACCGGGGAGCTGTTTTTT; CDR3aa: CASSLSSLTGELFF
d_gene: TRBD2; abundance: .; j_gene: TRBJ2-3; v_gene: TRBV5-4; CDR3nt: TGTGCCAGCAGCTTGGATGCGGGGGTGGGCGATACGCAGTATTTT; CDR3aa: CASSLDAGVGDTQYF
d_gene: TRBD1; abundance: .; j_gene: TRBJ2-7; v_gene: TRBV19; CDR3nt: TGTGCCAGTAGTCCCGGGACAGGGAACTACGAGCAGTACTTC; CDR3aa: CASSPGTGNYEQYF
d_gene: TRBD2; abundance: .; j_gene: TRBJ2-3; v_gene: TRBV11-1; CDR3nt: TGTGCCAGCAAAGGTAGCGGGGGGCTAAGCACAGATACGCAGTATTTT; CDR3aa: CASKGSGGLSTDTQYF
d_gene: .; abundance: .; j_gene: TRBJ1-1; v_gene: TRBV19; CDR3nt: TGTGCCAGTAGTATAAACTCCCGAGGTGACACTGAAGCTTTCTTT; CDR3aa: CASSINSRGDTEAFF
d_gene: .; abundance: .; j_gene: TRBJ1-2; v_gene: TRBV4-1; CDR3nt: TGCGCCAGCAGCCAAGGGCCAGGAAACGGAAATGGCTACACCTTC; CDR3aa: CASSQGPGNGNGYTF
d_gene: .; abundance: .; j_gene: TRBJ2-6; v_gene: TRBV15; CDR3nt: TGTGCCACCAGCAGAGTTTATGCGGCAGGGGACCCGTCTGGGGCCAACGTCCTGACTTTC; CDR3aa: CATSRVYAAGDPSGANVLTF
d_gene: TRBD2; abundance: .; j_gene: TRBJ2-1; v_gene: TRBV9; CDR3nt: TGTGCCAGCAGCGTAATTTCTAGCGGGGGGTACAATGAGCAGTTCTTC; CDR3aa: CASSVISSGGYNEQFF
d_gene: TRBD1; abundance: .; j_gene: TRBJ1-2; v_gene: TRBV2; CDR3nt: TGTGCCAGCAGCAGCTCCCGGGACAGGGCCGGCTACACCTTC; CDR3aa: CASSSSRDRAGYTF
d_gene: .; abundance: once; j_gene: TRBJ2-3; v_gene: TRBV5-6; CDR3nt: TGTGCCAGCAGCCTATCTCGGGGGATCGCAGATACGCAGTATTTT; CDR3aa: CASSLSRGIADTQYF